The 24 T cell receptor beta chains listed next were all sequenced from one sample in a study of shared clonotypes between healthy human individuals. Produced via immunoSEQ multiplex PCR; TCRdb's table is partial and in-frame only. This table holds about 2.1 million clones, roughly 93% found once. The naive CD8 subset, CD45RO-negative cells positively selected for CCR7, excluded terminally differentiated effector memory CD45RA+ cells. The sample taken for sequencing was naive CD8+ T cells from PBMCs. The receptors stem from a man younger than 30 in good health. Some clones in this sample may be carry-over from other donors' samples.

The genes are TRBV7-8 and TRBJ1-1, with D possibly TRBD1 on 6 matching bases. This CDR3 is built from 15 residues. CDR1 and CDR2 (germline): SGHVS, FQNEAQ. V was pared by 3 bases and J by 3 bases, with 14 bases between. CDR3 region: CASSFQRGADTEAFF. CDR3 DNA: TGTGCCAGCAGCTTCCAGAGGGGGGCGGACACTGAAGCTTTCTTT.

V and J are TRBV10-3 and TRBJ2-2; the match to TRBD2 covers 10 bases. J lost 3 bases, V lost 5 bases, and 3 bases had no gene match. Germline V lookup: CDR1 ENHRY, CDR2 SYGVKD. This CDR3 is built from 15 residues. This CDR3 reads CAISSGRAHTGELFF. CDR3 bases: TGTGCCATCAGTAGCGGGAGGGCCCACACCGGGGAGCTGTTTTTT.

The chain combines TRBV5-4 with TRBJ1-4, with D possibly matching TRBD1 (5 bases). The germline V and J ends were trimmed by 1 base and 10 bases, with 11 bases remaining between them. The CDR3 is 13 residues long. Germline V gives CDR1 SGHNT, CDR2 YYREEE (reference sequence). The CDR3 reads CASSLRGEGKLFF. The CDR3 nucleotides are TGTGCCAGCAGCTTGCGGGGGGAGGGAAAACTGTTTTTT. The entire variable domain, with the rest obtained from reference TRBV5-4 and TRBJ1-4, is as follows: ETGVTQSPTHLIKTRGQQVTLRCSSQSGHNTVSWYQQALGQGPQFIFQYYREEENGRGNFPPRFSGLQFPNYSSELNVNALELDDSALYLCASSLRGEGKLFFGSGTQLSVL.

The chain combines TRBV27 with TRBJ1-2, with TRBD1 identical over 8 bases. Germline CDR1 and CDR2: MNHEY and SMNVEV (reference sequence). There are 16 residues in the CDR3. V lost 6 bases and J lost 4; bases outside the gene matches: 13. The CDR3 loop reads CASRLLTGDLTYGYTF. CDR3 in DNA: TGTGCCAGCAGACTCCTGACAGGGGATTTGACCTATGGCTACACCTTC.

The V and J genes are TRBV5-6 and TRBJ2-7; the D gene is possibly TRBD2 (6 bases). The CDR3 sequence is 14 residues long. The germline gives CDR1 SGHDT, CDR2 YYEEEE. The ends were cut back, 2 bases at V and 6 bases at J, with 15 bases in the middle. CDR3 amino acids: CASSFQASGVEQYF. In DNA form, the CDR3 reads TGTGCCAGCAGCTTTCAGGCCTCGGGGGTCGAGCAGTACTTC.

V usage is TRBV27 and J usage is TRBJ2-3, with D perhaps assigned TRBD1 or TRBD2 (5 bases each). The germline gives CDR1 MNHEY, CDR2 SMNVEV (reference sequence). V lost 5 bases and J lost 7, with 22 bases in between. CDR3 length: 16 residues. The CDR3 DNA reads TGTGCCAGCAGTCCCCAAACGCGTGGGACGGCTAATACGCAGTATTTT. Amino acids: CASSPQTRGTANTQYF.

This clone has just one count. The chain recombines TRBV7-9 with TRBJ2-5; D gene uncertain. The CDR3 is 16 residues long. V shed 3 bases and J shed 2 bases, with 16 bases lying between them. Germline lookup yields CDR1 SEHNR and CDR2 FQNEAQ (reference sequence). The CDR3 loop is CASSFTSLGLQETQYF. For the CDR3, the DNA is TGTGCCAGCAGCTTTACCAGCTTGGGGTTACAAGAGACCCAGTACTTC.

This clone was recorded once. The V call is TRBV9, the J call TRBJ1-3; 7 positions match TRBD1. The CDR3 sequence is 16 residues long. The V gene end was trimmed by 1 base and the J gene end by 0 bases; junction bases not matched to a gene: 4. Germline loops: CDR1 SGDLS, CDR2 YYNGEE. DNA of the CDR3: TGTGCCAGCAGCGTAAGCCGGGACAGCTCTGGAAACACCATATATTTT. Amino acid sequence: CASSVSRDSSGNTIYF.

The rearrangement uses TRBV27 and TRBJ1-1; no firm D call. Germline CDR1 is MNHEY and CDR2 is SMNVEV (reference sequence). Trimming stripped 6 bases from V and 1 base from J, with 12 bases between. This CDR3 comprises 14 residues. CDR3 sequence (DNA): TGTGCCAGCAGACCCTTAGGCGGGAACACTGAAGCTTTCTTT. This encodes CASRPLGGNTEAFF.

The rearrangement links TRBV5-1 to TRBJ2-7; 8 nucleotides line up with TRBD2. Germline loops: CDR1 SGHRS, CDR2 YFSETQ. The CDR3 runs to 15 residues. V trimming: 0 bases; J trimming: 4 bases; junction bases outside the gene matches: 6. The CDR3 sequence: CASSLEPSGLYEQYF. CDR3 coding DNA: TGCGCCAGCAGCTTGGAGCCTAGCGGGCTGTACGAGCAGTACTTC.

This clone was seen more than once but under ten times. The rearrangement joins TRBV13 to TRBJ1-1, with D tentatively TRBD1 (6 bases). CDR3 size: 12 residues. Germline lookup yields CDR1 PRHDT and CDR2 FYEKMQ (reference sequence). The V and J ends lost 5 bases and 6 bases respectively, with 10 bases between them. CDR3 DNA sequence: TGTGCCAGCAGCCCTCAGGGGTCTGAAGCTTTCTTT. Encoded protein: CASSPQGSEAFF.

In DNA, the CDR3 is TGTGCCAGCAGCTTACAGGCGACCTACGAGCAGTACTTC. Translated: CASSLQATYEQYF. The V and J genes are TRBV7-9 and TRBJ2-7; unclear D gene. The length of the CDR3 is 13 residues. The V end was cut by 2 bases, the J end by 2 bases, with 7 bases between. Germline loops: CDR1 SEHNR, CDR2 FQNEAQ (reference sequence).

Turning to this clone: The identical CDR3 is also encoded by other nucleotide sequences in the sample. The chain carries TRBV7-9 and TRBJ2-5, with 11 bases matching TRBD2. The V and J ends lost 5 bases and 1 base, in that order; junction bases with no gene match: 3. CDR3 length: 15 residues. Germline CDR1 reads SEHNR; CDR2 reads FQNEAQ (reference sequence). For the CDR3, the DNA is TGTGCCAGCAGCCTTGGGACTAGCGGCCAAGAGACCCAGTACTTC. It specifies CASSLGTSGQETQYF. Complete variable domain (other parts from reference TRBV7-9 and TRBJ2-5): DTGVSQNPRHKITKRGQNVTFRCDPISEHNRLYWYRQTLGQGPEFLTYFQNEAQLEKSRLLSDRFSAERPKGSFSTLEIQRTEQGDSAMYLCASSLGTSGQETQYFGPGTRLLVL.

As to this clone: The identical CDR3 is also encoded by other nucleotide sequences in the sample. The chain links TRBV5-1 to TRBJ2-7, with unresolved D. The CDR3 covers 12 residues. Germline V CDR1 and CDR2: SGHRS, YFSETQ. The V end lost 4 bases, the J end lost 0 bases, and 5 bases lay between the germline ends. The CDR3, as DNA: TGCGCCAGCAGCCTTCCCTCCTACGAGCAGTACTTC. This translates into CASSLPSYEQYF.

V gene TRBV30 combines with J gene TRBJ2-2, with TRBD2 matching over 8 bases. From germline, CDR1 is GTSNPN and CDR2 SVGIG (reference sequence). The CDR3 has 13 amino acids. V lost 4 bases and J lost 12; bases outside the gene matches: 10. Here the CDR3 DNA reads TGTGCCTGGACCCCGGGAGGGAGGGGGAAGCTGTTTTTT. Translated, it gives CAWTPGGRGKLFF.

The chain joins TRBV6-5 to TRBJ1-5; D may be TRBD1 (5 bases). The CDR3 sequence is 14 residues long. CDR1 and CDR2 (germline): MNHEY, SVGAGI. The germline V and J ends were trimmed by 9 bases and 4 bases, with 16 bases remaining between them. DNA of the CDR3: TGTGCCAGGGGGTTTCGGGGACTGAATCAGCCCCAGCATTTT. Translated: CARGFRGLNQPQHF.

The rearrangement joins TRBV28 to TRBJ1-5; TRBD1 aligns across 9 bases. The CDR3 has 16 amino acids. V shed 10 bases and J 2 bases; nucleotides not matched to a gene: 12. Germline CDR1 and CDR2: MDHEN and SYDVKM. CDR3 protein: CATETNRGLGNQPQHF. CDR3 in DNA: TGTGCCACCGAAACCAACAGGGGGCTAGGCAATCAGCCCCAGCATTTT.

A single count supports this clone. The gene calls are TRBV7-8 and TRBJ1-4; 7 bases match TRBD1. Germline CDR1 SGHVS, CDR2 FQNEAQ. The ends lost 4 bases at V and 4 bases at J; junction bases unmatched: 3. The CDR3 is made up of 14 amino acids. CDR3 region: CASSWTGRNEKLFF. Here the CDR3 DNA reads TGTGCCAGCAGCTGGACAGGTCGTAATGAAAAACTGTTTTTT. Variable domain in full (rest from reference TRBV7-8 and TRBJ1-4): GAGVSQSPRYKVAKRGQDVALRCDPISGHVSLFWYQQALGQGPEFLTYFQNEAQLDKSGLPSDRFFAERPEGSVSTLKIQRTQQEDSAVYLCASSWTGRNEKLFFGSGTQLSVL.

The chain has TRBV7-8 and TRBJ1-1, with TRBD1 as a possible D gene (5 bases). The CDR3 runs to 15 residues. Per the germline V gene, CDR1 is SGHVS and CDR2 is FQNEAQ. V lost 5 bases, J lost 3 bases, and 16 bases lay in between. The CDR3 here is CASSPRFGGDTEAFF. The CDR3 region has the DNA TGTGCCAGCAGCCCTAGGTTTGGGGGGGACACTGAAGCTTTCTTT.

The CDR3 bases are TGTGCCAGCAGTTACCAGGGGGACTTCAATGAGCAGTTCTTC. Protein sequence: CASSYQGDFNEQFF. V gene TRBV6-5 combines with J gene TRBJ2-1; tentative D call: TRBD1 (7 bases). CDR1 is MNHEY and CDR2 is SVGAGI in the germline V gene. V lost 2 bases and J 6 bases, leaving 11 bases between the germline ends. The CDR3 covers 14 residues.

About this clone: Other DNA sequences in this sample translate to the same CDR3. The chain combines TRBV30 with TRBJ1-1; D gene uncertain. With 0 bases removed from V and 4 bases from J, the gap between germline ends came to 9 bases. The CDR3 has 13 residues. CDR1 is GTSNPN and CDR2 is SVGIG in the germline V gene (reference sequence). CDR3 in amino acids: CAWSVSVGTEAFF. In nucleotides, the CDR3 is TGTGCCTGGAGTGTAAGCGTAGGCACTGAAGCTTTCTTT. Drawing the rest from reference TRBV30 and TRBJ1-1, the complete variable domain is SQTIHQWPATLVQPVGSPLSLECTVEGTSNPNLYWYRQAAGRGLQLLFYSVGIGQISSEVPQNLSASRPQDRQFILSSKKLLLSDSGFYLCAWSVSVGTEAFFGQGTRLTVV.

V and J are TRBV25-1 and TRBJ1-1; unclear D gene. Trimming removed 5 bases from V and 4 bases from J, with 11 bases in between. This CDR3 spans 13 amino acids. Germline V CDR1 and CDR2: MGHDK, SYGVNS. The CDR3 loop reads CASSSALGTEAFF. CDR3 bases: TGTGCCAGCAGTTCAGCTCTGGGCACTGAAGCTTTCTTT.

The chain links TRBV4-2 to TRBJ2-7; D may be TRBD1 (6 bases). The V end was cut by 6 bases, the J end by 6 bases, with 24 bases between. CDR1 is LGHNA and CDR2 is YNFKEQ in the germline V gene. There are 16 residues in the CDR3. The CDR3 bases are TGTGCCAGCAGTCCCCCGAGGGGGTGGGAAAAGGGCGAGCAGTACTTC. This translates into CASSPPRGWEKGEQYF.

This clone was counted a single time. This chain connects TRBV5-1 to TRBJ1-5; TRBD1 matches at 8 bases. Germline values: CDR1 SGHRS, CDR2 YFSETQ. This CDR3 is 17 amino acids long. J gave up 6 bases and V 4 bases, and 15 bases lay outside the gene matches. This CDR3 reads CASSRRQGQYPSQPQHF. DNA of the CDR3: TGCGCCAGCAGCCGGCGACAGGGGCAGTATCCCTCTCAGCCCCAGCATTTT.